The following is a TCR beta chain sequence with its context. The data originate from a study of blood T cell repertoires in COVID-19. About the research overall: Spain, Italy and the United States supplied samples that represented acute and convalescent COVID-19. Nucleic acid was either cDNA or gDNA, and it came from T cells, B-cell-depleted T cells, or PBMCs.

In the original analysis: Amplification from reference gene primers served as the basis for estimated nucleated cell counts. Some clones are missing from TCRdb's copy, which holds only in-frame ones; the method was immunoSEQ multiplex PCR. V and J calls and clone size come straight from that table; D and trimming were deduced from the DNA. Of 140,000 or so clones listed, around 87% were seen once; the top ten hold around 8.3%. V was trimmed by 3 bases and J by 2 bases, leaving 13 bases between them. Germline loops: CDR1 LGHNA, CDR2 YNFKEQ. This CDR3 comprises 16 residues. The specimen was peripheral blood. This clonotype was sampled from a woman aged 50 to 65 with active or convalescent COVID-19. The chain carries TRBV4-2 and TRBJ2-2; a weak D match, TRBD1 (5 bases). CDR3 DNA: TGTGCCAGCAGCCAGGGGAAAGGGGAAAACACCGGGGAGCTGTTTTTT. The encoded protein is CASSQGKGENTGELFF.